The present TCR beta chain was sequenced within a study of tumor and adjacent non-tumor tissue in lung cancer. The wider study: The patients, 9 to 11 men and 5 women, were roughly 30 to 80 with stage I to III disease.

Three rounds of nested PCR, following a modified ARM-PCR protocol, produced the TCRbeta library. TCRdb used MiXCR to reprocess the multiplex PCR reads, holding one entry per CDR3 protein. Among some 70,000 distinct CDR3 sequences, roughly 70% were seen once, and the ten largest hold 25% to 30%. This sample's RNA came from whole unsorted tissue. This non-tumor lung sample came from over 3 cm beyond the tumor edge. This clonotype has at least ten counts. Antigen: not known. V was trimmed by 2 bases and J by 5 bases, leaving 9 bases between them. CDR1 is MNHEY and CDR2 is SVGEGT in the germline V gene. The length of the CDR3 is 13 residues. Whole-study results and caveats: Compared with tumor, normal lung showed significantly lower TCR diversity.

V gene TRBV6-2 or TRBV6-3 combines with J gene TRBJ2-5; no definite D call. The sample comprised distant non-tumor lung tissue. This receptor was obtained from a woman in her forties or fifties with non-small cell lung cancer. CDR3 in DNA: TGTGCCAGCAGTTACGGCGCGTGGGAGACCCAGTACTTC. Translation gives CASSYGAWETQYF.